This TCR beta chain was recorded in a study of cytomegalovirus exposure and HLA in healthy donors (dated by TCRdb to 2015 to 2018). Regarding the study in general: An earlier analysis of some 600 of the donors reported about 260 Gb of sequence data and 100 million to 120 million unique TCR beta sequences obtained from 150 million to 200 million T cells. An early release that covered 500 to 800 HLA-typed donors contained approximately 300 gigabases of sequencing data and about 93 million unique TCR sequences. The genetic ancestry cluster associated with self-reported Caucasian donors included about 81% of the roughly 380 genotyped donors. The study aimed to test whether cataloging public T cell receptors could reveal signatures of past pathogen exposure. The study used immunosequencing to profile the T cell repertoires of under 700 subjects and linked those repertoires to cytomegalovirus serostatus. In addition to the first cohort of 650 to 750 subjects, a separate validation cohort of approximately 130 different subjects was used. The study combined high-throughput TCR immunosequencing, statistical association of individual TCRs with disease status, and machine learning to predict cytomegalovirus infection status. In a later analysis, previously published TCR beta repertoires from about 670 donors were re-analyzed and high-resolution HLA genotyping was added so that TCR occurrence patterns could be studied. Rather than using new phenotypic data, the later analysis identified candidate immune exposures from TCR beta sequences and from how often those sequences occurred across donors. An earlier analysis of a few hundred of the donors applied high-throughput TCR beta sequencing to assess whether each TCR beta V gene segment acted as functional or pseudogenic. Alongside the repertoire data, information on donor age, sex, ethnicity and CMV serostatus was compiled. A later genetic analysis took genome-wide SNP genotypes for about 65% of the 666 donors and used that subset as a discovery cohort. All discovery cohort repertoires had been generated on a single sequencing platform. HLA typing covered class I and class II loci at four-digit resolution. Typing coverage varied by locus: about 620-630 donors for A, B, C, DRB1 and DQB1; approximately 500 for DQA1; nearly 610 for DPA1; about 450 for DPB1. Because of strong linkage in the cohort, roughly 5 DR-DQ haplotypes were treated as single units for association and clustering. On average, roughly 250,000 unique TCR beta nucleotide sequences were sequenced per donor among 398 genotyped donors of the cohort, with around 19% of those sequences being non-productive. Points the paper makes about the study in general: According to a later genetic analysis, donors in an Asian-associated ancestry cluster had fewer N-insertions in productive TCRs than the approximately 630-donor mean. A later analysis reported that several top co-occurrence clusters appeared linked to parvovirus B19, influenza, CMV and Epstein-Barr virus. An earlier analysis of roughly 570 of the donors showed that most TCR beta V segments appeared in productive rearrangements either about 90% or about 30% of the time, which broadly matched IMGT annotations. A group of highly shared sequence variants was considered likely to be a technical artifact of the sequencing pipeline. Presence/absence analyses assumed roughly uniform sequencing depth across donors, an assumption that may not hold. At a false discovery rate of 0.05, a later analysis linked 15,000 to 20,000 TCR beta sequences to specific HLA alleles. A few of the identified cytomegalovirus-associated TCR beta chains were confirmed in vitro to be specific for cytomegalovirus antigens. According to the authors, the approach could potentially be generalized to other disease states and immunological phenotypes. In the study, some 160 TCR beta chains were listed as associated with cytomegalovirus. Assigning TCR associations to individual alleles was difficult when HLA alleles, especially DR and DQ, strongly co-occurred. In a later analysis, the rate of TCR association differed among HLA loci, with DRB1 alleles having the most associated TCRs and HLA-C alleles having the fewest. In a later genetic analysis, a missense DCLRE1C variant was associated with V-gene and J-gene trimming of TCR beta chains, and the association was replicated in an independent cohort. In a later analysis, HLA-associated TCR beta chains showed more clonal expansion and lower generation probabilities than non-associated chains that were equally common. Because the 87-base-pair reads could not distinguish some IMGT-functional V segments, including TRBV6-2 and TRBV6-3, those segments were excluded. The earlier analysis of 587 of the donors excluded 15 to 20 rarely observed V segments, including chromosome 9 orphons, because counts were too low. Because HLA typing was missing for some donors at each locus, association tests included only the typed subset. This cohort had only TCR beta chains sequenced, and the lack of alpha or paired-chain data limited which features could be detected. In a later analysis, most CMV-associated TCR beta chains were found to appear HLA-restricted, with HLA associations seemingly driven largely by CMV exposure. Correlated functional status among segregating V segments might reflect linkage disequilibrium, but an unknown experimental factor could not be ruled out. The classifier was reported to diagnose cytomegalovirus status with high specificity and sensitivity in both the original and validation cohorts. For the cohort, immune exposure information was limited to CMV serostatus. Most TCR sequences were seen in very few donors, while some public TCRs were found in many individuals. A further reported finding was that TCR beta sequences accurately predicted the HLA-A and HLA-B alleles for most subjects in the first cohort.

From the cysteine through the phenylalanine, the CDR3 covers 14 amino acids. Left in the record is the CDR3 DNA by itself, 42 bases read in frame from the first base. The germline V gene encodes CDR1 SGHDT and CDR2 YYEEEE. Cut back by 5 bases and 0 bases, the V and J ends lie 9 bases apart. The cohort was made up of roughly 670 healthy bone marrow donors. Cohort members were all nominally healthy when sampled, although unrecorded immune exposures were likely present. The donor tested CMV seronegative, placing the donor among the approximately 360 seronegative members of the cohort. Each donor provided a peripheral blood sample, and peripheral blood mononuclear cells were used for TCR beta sequencing. Genomic DNA extraction from the blood cell samples was performed with the Qiagen DNeasy Blood Extraction Kit. This clone was observed a handful of times. Its antigen target is currently unknown. Base qualities were left out, and no much larger clone turns up one base away.

Library prep was done by the immunoSEQ multiplex PCR assay. For the multiplex PCR, a mixture combining 60 forward primers for TCR Vbeta segments and 13 reverse primers for TCR Jbeta segments was used. Amplification of the CDR3 region of rearranged TCR beta genes was performed with a multiplex PCR assay on genomic DNA. The amplified TCR beta libraries were sequenced on the Illumina HiSeq System as 87-base-pair reads. The authors' analysis ran thus. In a later analysis, tens of millions of unique TCR beta chains were counted across the 500 to 850 repertoires, and around 10 million of these chains were shared by at least two donors. Raw reads were error-corrected and collapsed into unique sequences with a nearest-neighbor algorithm that merged closely related sequences to remove PCR and sequencing errors. Alignment of CDR3 sequences to IMGT reference sequences was used to assign V, D and J gene segments. For a sequence to be retained, a match of at least six nucleotides was required to both a V gene segment and a J gene segment. A rearrangement was called productive if the CDR3 had no stop codons and remained in frame with V and J, and every other rearrangement was called non-productive. Following IMGT convention, CDR3 was defined as the stretch from the second conserved V-encoded cysteine up to the conserved J-encoded phenylalanine. Sequences without an unambiguous match to a single V gene segment were excluded from the earlier analysis of about 600 of the donors. An earlier analysis of a few hundred of the donors called V segments functional above 56.7% productive rearrangements and segregating when the between-donor standard deviation exceeded 5%. To diagnose cytomegalovirus status from the catalog of TCR beta chain sequences, a statistical classification framework was built. A later analysis assigned V and J genes by comparing TCR nucleotide sequences with IMGT/GENE-DB human TR gene sequences. In a later analysis, CDR3 sequences and most-parsimonious VDJ recombination scenarios were assigned using the TCRdist pipeline. In a later analysis, each TCR beta chain was defined by its CDR3 amino acid sequence together with its V-gene family, and reads without a unique V-gene family were excluded. To address suspected cross-contamination and a sequencing artifact, a later analysis removed some 620 highly shared, low-generation-probability nucleotide sequences. A later analysis calculated a clonal expansion index for each public chain from normalized within-repertoire ranks of inferred template counts. In a later analysis, generation probabilities were computed using a VDJ recombination model fitted to out-of-frame rearrangements, and the results were checked against IGoR. A later analysis scored TCR-TCR, TCR-HLA and TCR-CMV co-occurrence with hypergeometric tests, applying a repertoire-size bias correction to TCR pairs. A later analysis estimated false discovery rates by permuting HLA or CMV assignments 20 times. A later analysis grouped co-occurring TCRs with DBSCAN, adding TCRdist sequence similarity when clustering within HLA-allele-positive subsets. Repertoires with fewer than 30,000 or more than 120,000 public chains were left out of co-occurrence clustering, as were about five repertoires with anomalous nucleotide sharing. TCRdb retrieved this table from immuneACCESS and kept in-frame rearrangements only. Not all clones are present; in checked studies, unresolved V genes account for under half, and no reason is known for the remainder. V, J and clone size reflect that table, while D and trimming were determined from the DNA. The sample table contains over 150,000 clones; only one count was recorded for 65% to 80% of them. The ten largest clones add up to more than 3.5% of the sample.

Sequenced: PBMCs. The TCR originated in a man aged 35 to 55 in good health and CMV-seronegative. The chain is made from TRBV5-6 and TRBJ1-5; TRBD1 is a possible D gene, resting on 6 matching bases. The sequenced DNA: TGTGCCAGCAGAGGACAGTTTAGCAATCAGCCCCAGCATTTT. Protein translation: CASRGQFSNQPQHF.